These T cell receptor beta chains were read from a single sample in a study of beta chain features in type 1 diabetes. Repertoires were generated with immunoSEQ multiplex PCR, while TCRdb's copy carries only in-frame clones and drops some. The sample has under 300,000 clones; 24% are singletons. Sequenced sample: naive CD4+ T cells from blood. These TCRs come from a woman in her 30s with type 1 diabetes. Each CDR3 is given with its conserved first and last residue. The order of the fields is J gene, V gene, clone size, D gene, CDR3 DNA, CDR3 protein. The D gene is left open where the match is weak. The listing skips clone size in some rows; elsewhere it reads once, few, many or a size class.

j_call: TRBJ1-1; v_call: TRBV30; clone_size: few; d_call: TRBD1; cdr3_nt: TGTGCCGGTCAACCGACAGGGGACACTGAAGCTTTCTTT; cdr3_aa: CAGQPTGDTEAFF
j_call: TRBJ1-2; v_call: TRBV30; clone_size: .; d_call: .; cdr3_nt: TGTGCCTGGAGCCCCCAGAACTATGGCTACACCTTC; cdr3_aa: CAWSPQNYGYTF
j_call: TRBJ2-3; v_call: TRBV18; clone_size: .; d_call: TRBD2; cdr3_nt: TGTGCCAGCTCACCAGAGGCGGGACTAGTGGGTACGCAGTATTTT; cdr3_aa: CASSPEAGLVGTQYF
j_call: TRBJ2-2; v_call: TRBV7-3; clone_size: .; d_call: TRBD1; cdr3_nt: TGTGCCAGCAGCCCTCATAGGGGACAGCGATTACTCGGGAACACCGGGGAGCTGTTTTTT; cdr3_aa: CASSPHRGQRLLGNTGELFF
j_call: TRBJ2-3; v_call: TRBV15; clone_size: .; d_call: .; cdr3_nt: TGTGCCACAAATCGTGGCGGGACTAGCACAGATACGCAGTATTTT; cdr3_aa: CATNRGGTSTDTQYF
j_call: TRBJ2-5; v_call: TRBV6-1; clone_size: .; d_call: .; cdr3_nt: TGTGCCAGCAGTGAAGGACCAGGGGAGACCCAGTACTTC; cdr3_aa: CASSEGPGETQYF
j_call: TRBJ2-1; v_call: TRBV9; clone_size: .; d_call: TRBD2; cdr3_nt: TGTGCCAGCAGCGTCCCGGGAGGGGATGAGCAGTTCTTC; cdr3_aa: CASSVPGGDEQFF
j_call: TRBJ2-6; v_call: TRBV10-3; clone_size: .; d_call: .; cdr3_nt: TGTGCCATCACTACCTCTGGGGCCAACGTCCTGACTTTC; cdr3_aa: CAITTSGANVLTF
j_call: TRBJ2-2; v_call: TRBV29-1; clone_size: .; d_call: TRBD1; cdr3_nt: TGCAGCGTTGAAGGGCCGGGACAGGGGGGTACTAACACCGGGGAGCTGTTTTTT; cdr3_aa: CSVEGPGQGGTNTGELFF
j_call: TRBJ2-7; v_call: TRBV29-1; clone_size: few; d_call: TRBD2; cdr3_nt: TGCAGCGTAACTAGCGGGAGCTACGAGCAGTACTTC; cdr3_aa: CSVTSGSYEQYF
j_call: TRBJ1-5; v_call: TRBV7-9; clone_size: few; d_call: TRBD1; cdr3_nt: TGTGCCAGCAGCTACCAGGGGGCAAGCCAGCATTTT; cdr3_aa: CASSYQGASQHF
j_call: TRBJ1-1; v_call: TRBV7-3; clone_size: .; d_call: TRBD1; cdr3_nt: TGTGCCAGCAGCTTAATGGGGCAGGGGGCAGGTGAAGCTTTCTTT; cdr3_aa: CASSLMGQGAGEAFF
j_call: TRBJ1-1; v_call: TRBV5-1; clone_size: .; d_call: .; cdr3_nt: TGCGCCAGCAGCTTGGAGACAGAAATGAACACTGAAGCTTTCTTT; cdr3_aa: CASSLETEMNTEAFF
j_call: TRBJ1-5; v_call: TRBV25-1; clone_size: .; d_call: TRBD1; cdr3_nt: TGTGCCAGCGGGACAGGGGGGGGAAGCAATCAGCCCCAGCATTTT; cdr3_aa: CASGTGGGSNQPQHF
j_call: TRBJ1-5; v_call: TRBV9; clone_size: .; d_call: TRBD1; cdr3_nt: TGTGCCAGCAGCGCCACCCCAGGGGGTGTTGATCAGCCCCAGCATTTT; cdr3_aa: CASSATPGGVDQPQHF
j_call: TRBJ2-1; v_call: TRBV5-1; clone_size: once; d_call: TRBD2; cdr3_nt: TGCGCCAGCAGCTTGGCTTATCTAGCGGGCACGAATGAGCAGTTCTTC; cdr3_aa: CASSLAYLAGTNEQFF
j_call: TRBJ1-5; v_call: TRBV29-1; clone_size: few; d_call: .; cdr3_nt: TGCAGCGTTGGGGTTGCGGGGGCGGGAGATCAGCCCCAGCATTTT; cdr3_aa: CSVGVAGAGDQPQHF
j_call: TRBJ2-7; v_call: TRBV11-2; clone_size: .; d_call: TRBD2; cdr3_nt: TGTGCCAGCAGCTTTGGGGAGGGCCGGGAGCAGTACTTC; cdr3_aa: CASSFGEGREQYF
j_call: TRBJ1-1; v_call: TRBV30; clone_size: few; d_call: TRBD1; cdr3_nt: TGTGCCTCAGGACAGGACTTGCCTAAAGGCACTGAAGCTTTCTTT; cdr3_aa: CASGQDLPKGTEAFF
j_call: TRBJ2-3; v_call: TRBV23-1; clone_size: .; d_call: .; cdr3_nt: TGCGCCAGCAGTCTGTGGAGCGGCGTACAGCCCTTCACAGATACGCAGTATTTT; cdr3_aa: CASSLWSGVQPFTDTQYF
j_call: TRBJ2-1; v_call: TRBV5-1; clone_size: .; d_call: .; cdr3_nt: TGCGCCAGCAGGACAGGCTACAATGAGCAGTTCTTC; cdr3_aa: CASRTGYNEQFF
j_call: TRBJ2-1; v_call: TRBV5-1; clone_size: .; d_call: .; cdr3_nt: TGCGCCAGCAGCTTTACTAACGACAATGAGCAGTTCTTC; cdr3_aa: CASSFTNDNEQFF
j_call: TRBJ1-4; v_call: TRBV29-1; clone_size: few; d_call: .; cdr3_nt: TGCAGCGTAGCCGGGGTCACTAATGAAAAACTGTTTTTT; cdr3_aa: CSVAGVTNEKLFF
j_call: TRBJ2-5; v_call: TRBV18; clone_size: .; d_call: TRBD1; cdr3_nt: TGTGCCAGCTCACCAGGGACAGGGGGACAAGAGACCCAGTACTTC; cdr3_aa: CASSPGTGGQETQYF
j_call: TRBJ2-1; v_call: TRBV29-1; clone_size: few; d_call: .; cdr3_nt: TGCAGCGCCAGTCGGGGGAGCCGCTACAATGAGCAGTTCTTC; cdr3_aa: CSASRGSRYNEQFF
j_call: TRBJ1-1; v_call: TRBV29-1; clone_size: few; d_call: .; cdr3_nt: TGCAGCGTTGATGCTGGCCTTGGGCCCGCTGAAGCTTTCTTT; cdr3_aa: CSVDAGLGPAEAFF
j_call: TRBJ2-5; v_call: TRBV30; clone_size: few; d_call: TRBD2; cdr3_nt: TGTGCCTTGACCCTCACTAGCGGCCAAGAGACCCAGTACTTC; cdr3_aa: CALTLTSGQETQYF
j_call: TRBJ2-2; v_call: TRBV7-3; clone_size: .; d_call: .; cdr3_nt: TGTGCCAGCCGTTATGTGTCCGGGGAGCTGTTTTTT; cdr3_aa: CASRYVSGELFF
j_call: TRBJ2-2; v_call: TRBV23-1; clone_size: few; d_call: TRBD2; cdr3_nt: TGCGCCAGCAGTCATCAAAGCGGGAGAGATCCCAGGAACACCGGGGAGCTGTTTTTT; cdr3_aa: CASSHQSGRDPRNTGELFF
j_call: TRBJ2-5; v_call: TRBV9; clone_size: .; d_call: .; cdr3_nt: TGTGCCAGCAGCGAGAGGGATGGCTTGACAGAGACCCAGTACTTC; cdr3_aa: CASSERDGLTETQYF
j_call: TRBJ2-3; v_call: TRBV10-3; clone_size: .; d_call: TRBD2; cdr3_nt: TGTGCCATCAGTGACATAGCGGGAGGCACAGATACGCAGTATTTT; cdr3_aa: CAISDIAGGTDTQYF
j_call: TRBJ1-2; v_call: TRBV30; clone_size: .; d_call: TRBD1; cdr3_nt: TGTGCCTGGAGTCCCCGGGACAGGGGGACTACAGGCTACACCTTC; cdr3_aa: CAWSPRDRGTTGYTF
j_call: TRBJ1-1; v_call: TRBV7-9; clone_size: few; d_call: .; cdr3_nt: TGTGCCAGCAGCTTAGTGGTAGCGAGTACTGAAGCTTTCTTT; cdr3_aa: CASSLVVASTEAFF
j_call: TRBJ2-1; v_call: TRBV29-1; clone_size: .; d_call: TRBD2; cdr3_nt: TGCAGCGCTAAAGGGGTGGCTAGCGGGATAAATGAGCAGTTCTTC; cdr3_aa: CSAKGVASGINEQFF
j_call: TRBJ1-5; v_call: TRBV28; clone_size: few; d_call: TRBD1; cdr3_nt: TGTGCCAGCACCACAGGGGCTCATAGCAATCAGCCCCAGCATTTT; cdr3_aa: CASTTGAHSNQPQHF
j_call: TRBJ1-5; v_call: TRBV6-1; clone_size: few; d_call: .; cdr3_nt: TGTGCCAGCATGAGTTTTAGCAATCAGCCCCAGCATTTT; cdr3_aa: CASMSFSNQPQHF
j_call: TRBJ2-5; v_call: TRBV18; clone_size: .; d_call: TRBD1; cdr3_nt: TGTGCCAGCTCACCGAAACCGGGACAGGGGGAGACCCAGTACTTC; cdr3_aa: CASSPKPGQGETQYF
j_call: TRBJ1-2; v_call: TRBV5-1; clone_size: few; d_call: .; cdr3_nt: TGCGCCAGCAGGGATCAGGGTAACTATGGCTACACCTTC; cdr3_aa: CASRDQGNYGYTF
j_call: TRBJ2-1; v_call: TRBV29-1; clone_size: few; d_call: .; cdr3_nt: TGCAGCGTTGAGAGCCCCTCCTACAATGAGCAGTTCTTC; cdr3_aa: CSVESPSYNEQFF
j_call: TRBJ1-5; v_call: TRBV29-1; clone_size: few; d_call: .; cdr3_nt: TGCAGCGTTGGAGGGATTAGCAATCAGCCCCAGCATTTT; cdr3_aa: CSVGGISNQPQHF
j_call: TRBJ1-2; v_call: TRBV30; clone_size: few; d_call: .; cdr3_nt: TGTGCCACGGACAGTCGCTACACCTTC; cdr3_aa: CATDSRYTF
j_call: TRBJ2-7; v_call: TRBV30; clone_size: .; d_call: .; cdr3_nt: TGTGCCTGGAGTGCCTTTAGGGGCAGGTCCGAGCAGTACTTC; cdr3_aa: CAWSAFRGRSEQYF
j_call: TRBJ2-5; v_call: TRBV6-6; clone_size: .; d_call: TRBD2; cdr3_nt: TGTGCCAGCAGGGAGGGAGGGGTAGAGACCCAGTACTTC; cdr3_aa: CASREGGVETQYF
j_call: TRBJ1-1; v_call: TRBV29-1; clone_size: .; d_call: TRBD1; cdr3_nt: TGCAGCGTTGAAGACAGACAGGGGACTGAAGCTTTCTTT; cdr3_aa: CSVEDRQGTEAFF
j_call: TRBJ2-7; v_call: TRBV10-3; clone_size: few; d_call: TRBD1; cdr3_nt: TGTGCCATCAGTGAAGGGACAGCGGAGCAGTACTTC; cdr3_aa: CAISEGTAEQYF
j_call: TRBJ1-2; v_call: TRBV21-1; clone_size: few; d_call: .; cdr3_nt: .; cdr3_aa: CASSKDVGGGAGYGYTF
j_call: TRBJ2-2; v_call: TRBV25-1; clone_size: .; d_call: TRBD2; cdr3_nt: TGTGCCAGCAGTGACACGGCCGGGACTAGGAACACCGGGGAGCTGTTTTTT; cdr3_aa: CASSDTAGTRNTGELFF
j_call: TRBJ1-2; v_call: TRBV29-1; clone_size: few; d_call: .; cdr3_nt: TGCAGCGTTGAAACGGGTGGCTACACCTTC; cdr3_aa: CSVETGGYTF
j_call: TRBJ2-3; v_call: TRBV14; clone_size: once; d_call: .; cdr3_nt: TGTGCCAGCAGCCAAGATCAGCTAGCGCCCACAGATACGCAGTATTTT; cdr3_aa: CASSQDQLAPTDTQYF
j_call: TRBJ2-7; v_call: TRBV28; clone_size: .; d_call: .; cdr3_nt: TGTGCCAGCAAACTGGACGGGACCTACGAGCAGTACTTC; cdr3_aa: CASKLDGTYEQYF
j_call: TRBJ2-1; v_call: TRBV5-4; clone_size: few; d_call: TRBD2; cdr3_nt: TGTGCCAGCAGCCCCGGACTAGCGGGAGATAATGAGCAGTTCTTC; cdr3_aa: CASSPGLAGDNEQFF
j_call: TRBJ2-7; v_call: TRBV4-1; clone_size: few; d_call: TRBD1; cdr3_nt: TGCGCCAGCAGCCCGGGACAGGGGGCCGCCTACGAGCAGTACTTC; cdr3_aa: CASSPGQGAAYEQYF
j_call: TRBJ2-5; v_call: TRBV7-2; clone_size: .; d_call: .; cdr3_nt: TGTGCCAGCAGCTTAGGCAGCCAAGAGACCCAGTACTTC; cdr3_aa: CASSLGSQETQYF